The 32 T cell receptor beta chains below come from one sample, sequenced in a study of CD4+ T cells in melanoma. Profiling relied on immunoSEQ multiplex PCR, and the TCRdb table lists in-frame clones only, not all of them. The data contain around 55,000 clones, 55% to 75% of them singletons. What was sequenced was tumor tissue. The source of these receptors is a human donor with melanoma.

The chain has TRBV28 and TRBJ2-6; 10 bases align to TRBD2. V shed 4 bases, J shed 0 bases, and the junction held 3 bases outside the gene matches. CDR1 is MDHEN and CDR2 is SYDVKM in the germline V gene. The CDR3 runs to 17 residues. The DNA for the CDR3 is TGTGCCAGCAGTTGGTGGACTAGCGGCTCTGGGGCCAACGTCCTGACTTTC. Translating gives CASSWWTSGSGANVLTF.

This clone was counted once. The CDR3 loop is CASSVAYRGTEAFF. The CDR3 nucleotides read TGTGCCAGCAGCGTAGCCTATCGCGGCACTGAAGCTTTCTTT. V usage is TRBV9 and J usage is TRBJ1-1, with unresolved D. Trimming pared 0 bases from V and 4 bases from J, leaving 10 bases between. Per germline, CDR1 SGDLS and CDR2 YYNGEE. The CDR3 totals 14 residues. Variable domain in full (rest from reference TRBV9 and TRBJ1-1): DSGVTQTPKHLITATGQRVTLRCSPRSGDLSVYWYQQSLDQGLQFLIQYYNGEERAKGNILERFSAQQFPDLHSELNLSSLELGDSALYFCASSVAYRGTEAFFGQGTRLTVV.

CDR3 amino acids: CASFGTSGRTISSYEQYF. As DNA, the CDR3 is TGTGCCAGCTTCGGGACTAGCGGGCGCACAATAAGCTCCTACGAGCAGTACTTC. The gene calls are TRBV7-2 and TRBJ2-7; 12 nucleotides agree with TRBD2. The CDR3 covers 18 residues. Germline V lookup: CDR1 SGHTA, CDR2 FQGNSA. Losses at the gene ends were 8 bases for V and 0 bases for J; bases not matched to a gene: 14.

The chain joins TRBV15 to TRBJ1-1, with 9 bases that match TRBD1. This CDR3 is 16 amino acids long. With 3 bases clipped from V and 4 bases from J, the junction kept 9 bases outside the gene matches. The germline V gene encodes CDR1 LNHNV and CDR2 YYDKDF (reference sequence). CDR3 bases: TGTGCCACCAGCAGGGACGCCGGGACAGGGAGCACTGAAGCTTTCTTT. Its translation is CATSRDAGTGSTEAFF.

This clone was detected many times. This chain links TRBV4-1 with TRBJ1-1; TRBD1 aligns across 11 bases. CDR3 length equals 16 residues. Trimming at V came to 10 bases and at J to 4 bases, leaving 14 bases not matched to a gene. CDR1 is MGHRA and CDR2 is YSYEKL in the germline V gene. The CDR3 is CATRDRGNGKGTEAFF. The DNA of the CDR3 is TGCGCCACCAGGGACAGGGGGAACGGAAAGGGCACTGAAGCTTTCTTT.

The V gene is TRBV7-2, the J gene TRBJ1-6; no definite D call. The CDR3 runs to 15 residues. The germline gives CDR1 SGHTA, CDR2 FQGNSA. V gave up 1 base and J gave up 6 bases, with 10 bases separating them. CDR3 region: CASSLVVGGNSPLHF. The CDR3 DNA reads TGTGCCAGCAGCTTAGTGGTGGGTGGTAATTCACCCCTCCACTTT.

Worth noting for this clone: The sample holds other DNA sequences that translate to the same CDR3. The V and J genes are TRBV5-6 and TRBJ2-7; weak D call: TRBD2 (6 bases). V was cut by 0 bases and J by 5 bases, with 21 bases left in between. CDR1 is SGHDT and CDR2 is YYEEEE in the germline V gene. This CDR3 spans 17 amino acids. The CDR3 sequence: CASSLAKMAGGLHEQYF. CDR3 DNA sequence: TGTGCCAGCAGCTTGGCCAAAATGGCAGGAGGGCTCCACGAGCAGTACTTC.

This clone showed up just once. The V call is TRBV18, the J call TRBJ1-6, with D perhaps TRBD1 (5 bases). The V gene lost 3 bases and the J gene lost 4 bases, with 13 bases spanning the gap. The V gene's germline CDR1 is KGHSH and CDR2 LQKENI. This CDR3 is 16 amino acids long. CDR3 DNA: TGTGCCAGCTCACCGGCATGGGACGGATATAATTCACCCCTCCACTTT. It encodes CASSPAWDGYNSPLHF.

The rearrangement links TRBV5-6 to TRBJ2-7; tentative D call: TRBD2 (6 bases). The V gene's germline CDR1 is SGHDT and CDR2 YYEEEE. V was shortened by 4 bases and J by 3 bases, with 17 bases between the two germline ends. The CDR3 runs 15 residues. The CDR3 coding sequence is TGTGCCAGCAGCGCGGGACCCTCGGGCGGCTACGAGCAGTACTTC. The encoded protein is CASSAGPSGGYEQYF.

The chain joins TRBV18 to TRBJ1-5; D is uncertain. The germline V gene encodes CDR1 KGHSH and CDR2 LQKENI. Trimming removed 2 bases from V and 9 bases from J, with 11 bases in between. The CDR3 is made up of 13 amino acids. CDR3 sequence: CASSPEPMGPQHF. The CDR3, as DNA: TGTGCCAGCTCACCAGAACCGATGGGGCCCCAGCATTTT. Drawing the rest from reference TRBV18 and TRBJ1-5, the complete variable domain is NAGVMQNPRHLVRRRGQEARLRCSPMKGHSHVYWYRQLPEEGLKFMVYLQKENIIDESGMPKERFSAEFPKEGPSILRIQQVVRGDSAAYFCASSPEPMGPQHFGDGTRLSIL.

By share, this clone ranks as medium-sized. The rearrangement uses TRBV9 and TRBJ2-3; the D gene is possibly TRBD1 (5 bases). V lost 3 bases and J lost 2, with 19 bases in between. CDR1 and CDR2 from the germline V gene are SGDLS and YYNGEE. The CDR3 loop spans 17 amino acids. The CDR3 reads CASSAQTGDSPTDTQYF. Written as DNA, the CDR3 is TGTGCCAGCAGCGCCCAAACAGGTGATAGTCCCACAGATACGCAGTATTTT.

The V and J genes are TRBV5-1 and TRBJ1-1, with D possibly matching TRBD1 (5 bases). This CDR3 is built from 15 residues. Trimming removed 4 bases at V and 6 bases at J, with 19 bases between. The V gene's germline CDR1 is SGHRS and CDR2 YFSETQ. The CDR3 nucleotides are TGCGCCAGCAGCCCCGACGGAAACATAGGGGCTGAAGCTTTCTTT. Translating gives CASSPDGNIGAEAFF.

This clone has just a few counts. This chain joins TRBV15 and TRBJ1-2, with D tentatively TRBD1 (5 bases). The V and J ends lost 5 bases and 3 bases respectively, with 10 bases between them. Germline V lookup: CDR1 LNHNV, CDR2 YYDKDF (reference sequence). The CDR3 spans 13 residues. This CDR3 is CATSSGGDYGYTF. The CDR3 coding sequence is TGTGCCACCAGCTCCGGGGGGGACTATGGCTACACCTTC.

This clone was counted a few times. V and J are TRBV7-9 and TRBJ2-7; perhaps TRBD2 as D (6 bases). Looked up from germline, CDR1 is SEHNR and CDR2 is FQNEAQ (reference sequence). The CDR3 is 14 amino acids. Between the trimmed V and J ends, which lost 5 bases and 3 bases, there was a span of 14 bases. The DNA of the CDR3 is TGTGCCAGCAGCCAGGGAGGAGGCGACTACGAGCAGTACTTC. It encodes CASSQGGGDYEQYF.

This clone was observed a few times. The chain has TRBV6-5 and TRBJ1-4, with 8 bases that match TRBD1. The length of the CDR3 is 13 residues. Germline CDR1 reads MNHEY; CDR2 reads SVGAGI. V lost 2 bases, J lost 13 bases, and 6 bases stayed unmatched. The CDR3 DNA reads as TGTGCCAGCAGTTACAACGGACAGGGTAGACTGTTTTTT. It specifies CASSYNGQGRLFF.

The CDR3 sequence: CASRKATGASYEQYF. The DNA of the CDR3 is TGTGCCAGCAGAAAAGCGACAGGGGCCTCCTACGAGCAGTACTTC. V usage is TRBV28 and J usage is TRBJ2-7, with 8 bases lining up with TRBD1. Germline V gene lookup returns CDR1 MDHEN and CDR2 SYDVKM. The CDR3 totals 15 residues. The trim removed 6 bases at V and 0 bases at J, leaving 7 bases unmatched.

CDR3 in DNA: TGTGGGTCAGGTCTGTACGGCGGGGAGCTGTTTTTT. Its translation: CGSGLYGGELFF. The chain is built from TRBV27 and TRBJ2-2; the D is unclear. Germline loops: CDR1 MNHEY, CDR2 SMNVEV (reference sequence). This CDR3 has 12 amino acids.

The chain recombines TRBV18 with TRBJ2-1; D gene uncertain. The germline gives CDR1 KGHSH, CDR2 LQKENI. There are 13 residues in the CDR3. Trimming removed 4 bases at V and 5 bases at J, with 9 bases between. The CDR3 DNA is TGTGCCAGCTCACTCAACAGCGACAATGAGCAGTTCTTC. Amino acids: CASSLNSDNEQFF.

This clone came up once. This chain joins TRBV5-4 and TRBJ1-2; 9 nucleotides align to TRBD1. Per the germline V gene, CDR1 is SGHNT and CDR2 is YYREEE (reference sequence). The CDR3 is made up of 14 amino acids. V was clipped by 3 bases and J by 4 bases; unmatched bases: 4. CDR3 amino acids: CASSWETGGYGYTF. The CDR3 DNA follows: TGTGCCAGCAGCTGGGAGACAGGGGGCTATGGCTACACCTTC. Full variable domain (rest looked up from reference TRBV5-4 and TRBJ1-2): ETGVTQSPTHLIKTRGQQVTLRCSSQSGHNTVSWYQQALGQGPQFIFQYYREEENGRGNFPPRFSGLQFPNYSSELNVNALELDDSALYLCASSWETGGYGYTFGSGTRLTVV.

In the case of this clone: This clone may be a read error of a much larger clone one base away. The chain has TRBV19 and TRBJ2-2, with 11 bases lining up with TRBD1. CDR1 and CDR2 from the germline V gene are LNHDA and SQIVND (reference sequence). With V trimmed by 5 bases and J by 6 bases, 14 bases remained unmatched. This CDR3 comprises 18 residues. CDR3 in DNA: TGTGCCAGTAGTTTAAGCCATGGGACAGGGGGTATCGCCGGGGAGCTGTTTTTT. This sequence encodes CASSLSHGTGGIAGELFF.

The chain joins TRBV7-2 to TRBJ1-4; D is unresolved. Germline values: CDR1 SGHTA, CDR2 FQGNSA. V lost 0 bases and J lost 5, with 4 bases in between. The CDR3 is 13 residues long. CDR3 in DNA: TGTGCCAGCAGCTTAGCTTCGAATGAAAAACTGTTTTTT. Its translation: CASSLASNEKLFF.

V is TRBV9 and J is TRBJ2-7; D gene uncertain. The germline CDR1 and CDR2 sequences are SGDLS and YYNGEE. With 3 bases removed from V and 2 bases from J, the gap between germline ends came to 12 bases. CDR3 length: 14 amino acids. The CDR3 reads CASSGPLDPYEQYF. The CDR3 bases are TGTGCCAGCAGCGGTCCCCTTGACCCCTACGAGCAGTACTTC.

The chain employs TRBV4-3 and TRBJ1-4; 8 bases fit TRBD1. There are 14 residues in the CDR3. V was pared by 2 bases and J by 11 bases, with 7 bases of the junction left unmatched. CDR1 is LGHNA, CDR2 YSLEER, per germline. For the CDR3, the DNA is TGCGCCAGCAGCCAAACGTCAGGGGGCTTGAAACTGTTTTTT. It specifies CASSQTSGGLKLFF.

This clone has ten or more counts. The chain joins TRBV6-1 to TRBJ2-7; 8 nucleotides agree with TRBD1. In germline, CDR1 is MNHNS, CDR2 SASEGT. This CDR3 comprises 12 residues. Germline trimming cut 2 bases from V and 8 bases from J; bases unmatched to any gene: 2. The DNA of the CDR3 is TGTGCCAGCAGTGAACACAGGGGGAAGCAGTACTTC. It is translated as CASSEHRGKQYF.

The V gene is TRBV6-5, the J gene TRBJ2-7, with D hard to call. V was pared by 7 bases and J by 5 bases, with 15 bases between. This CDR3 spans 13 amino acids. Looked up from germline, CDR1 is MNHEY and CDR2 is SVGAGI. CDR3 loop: CASTPRPGHEQYF. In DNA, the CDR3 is TGTGCCAGCACCCCCCGACCCGGGCACGAGCAGTACTTC.

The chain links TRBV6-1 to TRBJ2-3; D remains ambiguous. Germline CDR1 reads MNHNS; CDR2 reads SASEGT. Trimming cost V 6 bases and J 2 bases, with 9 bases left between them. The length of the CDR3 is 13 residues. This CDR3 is CASRVSTTDTQYF. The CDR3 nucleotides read TGTGCCAGCAGGGTGTCTACCACAGATACGCAGTATTTT.

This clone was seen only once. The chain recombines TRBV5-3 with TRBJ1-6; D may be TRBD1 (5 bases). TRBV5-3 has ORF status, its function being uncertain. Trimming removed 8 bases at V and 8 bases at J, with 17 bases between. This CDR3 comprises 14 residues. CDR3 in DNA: TGTGCCAGCAGCCCCCGGACACCTTATTCACCCCTCCACTTT. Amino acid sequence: CASSPRTPYSPLHF.

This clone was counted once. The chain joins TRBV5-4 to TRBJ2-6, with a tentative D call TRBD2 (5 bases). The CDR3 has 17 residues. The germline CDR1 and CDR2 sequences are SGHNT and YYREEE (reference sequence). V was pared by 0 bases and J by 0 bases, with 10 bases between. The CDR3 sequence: CASSLDGSGSGANVLTF. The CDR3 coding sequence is TGTGCCAGCAGCTTGGACGGCAGCGGCTCTGGGGCCAACGTCCTGACTTTC.

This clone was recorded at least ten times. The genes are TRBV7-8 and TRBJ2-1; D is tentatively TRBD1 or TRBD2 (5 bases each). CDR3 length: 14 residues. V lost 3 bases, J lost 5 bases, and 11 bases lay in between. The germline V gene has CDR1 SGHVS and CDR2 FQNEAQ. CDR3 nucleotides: TGTGCCAGCAGCTTGTCGGGACCCCACAATGAGCAGTTCTTC. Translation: CASSLSGPHNEQFF.

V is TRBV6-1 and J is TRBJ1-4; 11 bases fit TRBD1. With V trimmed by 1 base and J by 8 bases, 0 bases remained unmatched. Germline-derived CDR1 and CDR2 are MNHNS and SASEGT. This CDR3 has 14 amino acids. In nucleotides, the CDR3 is TGTGCCAGCAGTGAAGGGACAGGGGGCGAAAAACTGTTTTTT. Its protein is CASSEGTGGEKLFF.

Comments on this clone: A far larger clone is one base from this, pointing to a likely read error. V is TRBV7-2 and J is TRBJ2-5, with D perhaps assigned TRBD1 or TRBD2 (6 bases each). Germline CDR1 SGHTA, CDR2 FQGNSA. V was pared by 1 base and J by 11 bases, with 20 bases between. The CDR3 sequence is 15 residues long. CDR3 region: CASSLEGGSYNEQYF. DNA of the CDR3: TGTGCCAGCAGCTTAGAGGGGGGCTCCTACAATGAGCAGTACTTC.

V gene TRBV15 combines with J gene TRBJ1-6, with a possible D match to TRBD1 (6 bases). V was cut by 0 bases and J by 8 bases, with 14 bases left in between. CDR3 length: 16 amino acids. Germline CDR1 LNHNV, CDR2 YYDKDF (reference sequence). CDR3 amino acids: CATSRDLSRGDSPLHF. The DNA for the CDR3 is TGTGCCACCAGCAGAGATTTGTCCAGGGGTGATTCACCCCTCCACTTT.